The 25 T cell receptor beta chains given below trace back to one sample, sequenced in a study of OX40 agonist ivuxolimab in advanced cancers. Assay: immunoSEQ multiplex PCR; the TCRdb copy retains only in-frame clones and omits some. Of 35,000 or so clones in the sample, roughly 84% were seen once. The source material was CD4+ or CD8+ T cells sorted from blood, sampled in a trial of the OX40 agonist ivuxolimab. These receptors were collected from an adult with an advanced solid tumor such as melanoma, head and neck, liver or kidney cancer.

V is TRBV6-1 and J is TRBJ1-6; 9 nucleotides align to TRBD1. The germline gives CDR1 MNHNS, CDR2 SASEGT. Trimming cost V 1 base and J 0 bases; bases outside gene matches: 7. The CDR3 length is 19 residues. CDR3: CASSEDGQGYSSYNSPLHF. CDR3 bases: TGTGCCAGCAGTGAAGATGGACAGGGGTATAGCTCCTATAATTCACCCCTCCACTTT.

The genes are TRBV10-1 and TRBJ2-2; D is undetermined. The CDR3 consists of 13 residues. The germline V and J ends were trimmed by 6 bases and 6 bases, with 11 bases remaining between them. CDR1 WNHNN and CDR2 SYGVQD come from the germline V gene (reference sequence). The CDR3 protein is CASSPSDAGELFF. The CDR3 DNA reads TGCGCCAGCAGCCCCTCAGACGCCGGGGAGCTGTTTTTT.

The V gene is TRBV4-1, the J gene TRBJ2-7; 8 bases line up with TRBD1. Germline CDR1 reads MGHRA; CDR2 reads YSYEKL. This CDR3 region has 16 residues. The V segment lost 0 bases and the J segment 3 bases; nucleotides outside the gene matches: 7. CDR3 in DNA: TGCGCCAGCAGCCAAGAGTGGGCAGGGGGCTTCTACGAGCAGTACTTC. The encoded protein is CASSQEWAGGFYEQYF.

The chain carries TRBV30 and TRBJ1-6; D might be TRBD1 (5 bases). CDR3 length: 14 residues. Deletions cut 3 bases from V and 9 bases from J, with 15 bases between. Germline-derived CDR1 and CDR2 are GTSNPN and SVGIG (reference sequence). The CDR3 DNA follows: TGTGCCTGGAGGATTGGTGCAGGGTTTTCACCCCTCCACTTT. This codes for CAWRIGAGFSPLHF.

The genes are TRBV19 and TRBJ1-4; 11 bases are shared with TRBD1. Germline V gene sequence: CDR1 LNHDA, CDR2 SQIVND (reference sequence). The CDR3 contains 17 residues. The V and J ends lost 5 bases and 6 bases, in that order; junction bases with no gene match: 11. The CDR3 loop reads CASSDRTGGAGYEKLFF. The CDR3 region has the DNA TGTGCCAGTAGTGATAGGACAGGGGGCGCCGGCTATGAAAAACTGTTTTTT.

The chain combines TRBV29-1 with TRBJ2-7; 11 positions match TRBD1. Germline CDR1 is SQVTM and CDR2 is ANQGSEA. This CDR3 spans 13 amino acids. V was clipped by 6 bases and J by 5 bases; unmatched bases: 6. DNA of the CDR3: TGCAGCGTCGAGGACAGGGGGCAAAACGAGCAGTACTTC. Its translation: CSVEDRGQNEQYF.

This clone is a singleton in its sample. V usage is TRBV6-5 and J usage is TRBJ1-2; 7 nucleotides line up with TRBD1. V lost 4 bases, J lost 8 bases, and 4 bases stayed unmatched. Germline CDR1 and CDR2: MNHEY and SVGAGI. This CDR3 contains 12 residues. CDR3 region: CASSFDREGYTF. The CDR3 DNA follows: TGTGCCAGCAGTTTTGACAGGGAGGGCTACACCTTC.

This clone was found once. This CDR3 is CSVEEGQGAGNEQFF. Written as DNA, the CDR3 is TGCAGCGTTGAAGAAGGACAGGGGGCGGGAAATGAGCAGTTCTTC. The chain has TRBV29-1 and TRBJ2-1, with 11 bases lining up with TRBD1. The CDR3 runs to 15 residues. From germline, CDR1 is SQVTM and CDR2 ANQGSEA. J gave up 7 bases and V 0 bases, and 5 bases lay outside the gene matches.

There are a few counts of this clone. This rearrangement joins TRBV2 to TRBJ2-2; unclear D gene. The V end was cut by 4 bases, the J end by 7 bases, with 7 bases between. The CDR3 length is 12 residues. Germline V gives CDR1 SNHLY, CDR2 FYNNEI. In DNA, the CDR3 is TGTGCCAGCAGTGGGTCTGTCGGGGAGCTGTTTTTT. Its protein product is CASSGSVGELFF.

This chain joins TRBV29-1 and TRBJ1-1, with D tentatively TRBD1 (5 bases). This CDR3 is 12 amino acids long. CDR1 and CDR2 (germline): SQVTM, ANQGSEA. V was trimmed by 5 bases and J by 8 bases, leaving 15 bases between them. CDR3 protein: CSVPNPTAEAFF. The CDR3 DNA reads TGCAGCGTTCCCAACCCGACAGCAGAAGCTTTCTTT.

The DNA for the CDR3 is TGTGCCAGCAGTGCCCACTGGGGTTCCGAGCAGTACTTC. Its protein product is CASSAHWGSEQYF. The chain recombines TRBV25-1 with TRBJ2-7; D not resolved. Trimming left V 4 bases short and J 6 bases short, with 13 bases between. Germline V gives CDR1 MGHDK, CDR2 SYGVNS. The CDR3 covers 13 residues.

V is TRBV6-1 and J is TRBJ1-1; no clear D. Germline assignment: CDR1 MNHNS and CDR2 SASEGT. Trimming cost V 7 bases and J 1 base, with 4 bases left between them. The CDR3 totals 11 residues. In DNA form, the CDR3 reads TGTGCCAGCAAAAGGAACACTGAAGCTTTCTTT. Protein product: CASKRNTEAFF.

The gene calls are TRBV16 and TRBJ1-5; D gene ambiguous. Germline loops: CDR1 KGHSY, CDR2 FQNENV. V was cut by 3 bases and J by 3 bases, with 3 bases left in between. This CDR3 has 12 amino acids. The CDR3 loop is CASSHPNQPQHF. The CDR3 bases are TGTGCCAGCAGCCACCCCAATCAGCCCCAGCATTTT. Drawing the rest from reference TRBV16 and TRBJ1-5, the complete variable domain is GEEVAQTPKHLVRGEGQKAKLYCAPIKGHSYVFWYQQVLKNEFKFLISFQNENVFDETGMPKERFSAKCLPNSPCSLEIQATKLEDSAVYFCASSHPNQPQHFGDGTRLSIL.

The J gene is TRBJ1-5, the V gene TRBV19, with 9 bases fitting TRBD1. CDR1 is LNHDA and CDR2 is SQIVND in the germline V gene (reference sequence). The CDR3 extends over 15 amino acids. Trimming at V came to 6 bases and at J to 4 bases, leaving 7 bases not matched to a gene. This CDR3 is CASRGRTGVNQPQHF. CDR3 DNA sequence: TGTGCCAGTAGAGGCCGGACAGGGGTAAATCAGCCCCAGCATTTT.

This clone counts as medium-sized. CDR3 region: CASSLANRDGYTF. The CDR3 DNA reads TGTGCCAGCAGCTTAGCAAACAGGGATGGCTACACCTTC. The chain employs TRBV7-9 and TRBJ1-2; a weak D match, TRBD1 (6 bases). Germline CDR1 SEHNR, CDR2 FQNEAQ (reference sequence). V shed 0 bases and J shed 6 bases, with 8 bases lying between them. The CDR3 runs 13 residues.

This sequence joins TRBV4-1 and TRBJ1-1, with no clear D. With 3 bases removed from V and 1 base from J, the gap between germline ends came to 9 bases. Per germline, CDR1 MGHRA and CDR2 YSYEKL. The CDR3 is 14 amino acids. CDR3 nucleotides: TGCGCCAGCAGCCAGTTAACAGCGAACACTGAAGCTTTCTTT. It encodes CASSQLTANTEAFF.

The chain has TRBV7-2 and TRBJ1-1; D gene ambiguous. Germline V gene lookup returns CDR1 SGHTA and CDR2 FQGNSA. Trimming cost V 1 base and J 13 bases, with 10 bases left between them. CDR3 length: 11 residues. The DNA of the CDR3 is TGTGCCAGCAGCTTAGGAGGCGAGGTTTTCTTT. Amino acid sequence: CASSLGGEVFF.

The CDR3 region has the DNA TGCGCCAGCCGACAGGGAGCCGGGGAGCTGTTTTTT. Protein product: CASRQGAGELFF. The chain carries TRBV5-1 and TRBJ2-2; 7 bases are a match to TRBD1. Germline CDR1 and CDR2: SGHRS and YFSETQ. Trimming removed 7 bases from V and 6 bases from J; junction bases left unmatched: 3. CDR3 size: 12 residues.

Only a few counts were recorded for this clone. This chain joins TRBV30 and TRBJ1-1, with no clear D. The germline V gene has CDR1 GTSNPN and CDR2 SVGIG (reference sequence). The CDR3 spans 12 residues. V was shortened by 0 bases and J by 3 bases, with 5 bases between the two germline ends. CDR3 loop: CAWSVQDTEAFF. CDR3 nucleotides: TGTGCCTGGAGTGTACAAGACACTGAAGCTTTCTTT.

The CDR3 region has the DNA TGTGCCAGTGGGCCCCCCAATCAGCCCCAGCATTTT. Residues: CASGPPNQPQHF. This sequence joins TRBV27 and TRBJ1-5, with D hard to call. The CDR3 runs 12 residues. The V gene's germline CDR1 is MNHEY and CDR2 SMNVEV (reference sequence). V gave up 9 bases and J gave up 3 bases, with 9 bases separating them.

The chain carries TRBV9 and TRBJ1-2, with D possibly being TRBD1 (5 bases). V shed 0 bases and J shed 5 bases, with 11 bases lying between them. The germline V gene has CDR1 SGDLS and CDR2 YYNGEE. CDR3 length: 14 amino acids. The CDR3 nucleotides read TGTGCCAGCAGCGTAGCCAGGGAAAAATATGGCTACACCTTC. It encodes CASSVAREKYGYTF.

The J gene is TRBJ2-1, the V gene TRBV10-3, with 7 bases lining up with TRBD1. The ends lost 4 bases at V and 7 bases at J; junction bases unmatched: 7. The CDR3 is made up of 14 amino acids. Germline CDR1 reads ENHRY; CDR2 reads SYGVKD. The CDR3 region is CAISATGTDNEQFF. CDR3 nucleotides: TGTGCCATCAGTGCGACCGGGACAGATAATGAGCAGTTCTTC.

The rearrangement links TRBV5-1 to TRBJ2-3; TRBD2 matches at 13 bases. Germline CDR1 reads SGHRS; CDR2 reads YFSETQ. This CDR3 is 15 amino acids long. Unmatched junction bases numbered 3, after V lost 2 bases and J lost 6 bases. The CDR3 sequence: CASSLLAGGSDTQYF. The CDR3 coding sequence is TGCGCCAGCAGCTTACTAGCGGGGGGGTCCGATACGCAGTATTTT.

The chain carries TRBV7-6 and TRBJ2-3; D ambiguous. The germline V gene has CDR1 SGHVS and CDR2 FNYEAQ. V gave up 0 bases and J gave up 1 base, with 11 bases separating them. The CDR3 loop spans 16 amino acids. This CDR3 is CASSLAPRPGTDTQYF. The CDR3 nucleotides are TGTGCCAGCAGCTTAGCGCCCCGGCCTGGCACAGATACGCAGTATTTT. Using reference TRBV7-6 and TRBJ2-3 for the parts outside the CDR3, the full variable domain is GAGVSQSPRYKVTKRGQDVALRCDPISGHVSLYWYRQALGQGPEFLTYFNYEAQQDKSGLPNDRFSAERPEGSISTLTIQRTEQRDSAMYRCASSLAPRPGTDTQYFGPGTRLTVL.

The rearrangement joins TRBV7-9 to TRBJ2-7; D uncertain. Trimming stripped 1 base from V and 2 bases from J, with 6 bases between. The V gene's germline CDR1 is SEHNR and CDR2 FQNEAQ (reference sequence). The CDR3 loop spans 13 amino acids. CDR3 in DNA: TGTGCCAGCAGCTTAGACGTAACCTACGAGCAGTACTTC. This sequence encodes CASSLDVTYEQYF.